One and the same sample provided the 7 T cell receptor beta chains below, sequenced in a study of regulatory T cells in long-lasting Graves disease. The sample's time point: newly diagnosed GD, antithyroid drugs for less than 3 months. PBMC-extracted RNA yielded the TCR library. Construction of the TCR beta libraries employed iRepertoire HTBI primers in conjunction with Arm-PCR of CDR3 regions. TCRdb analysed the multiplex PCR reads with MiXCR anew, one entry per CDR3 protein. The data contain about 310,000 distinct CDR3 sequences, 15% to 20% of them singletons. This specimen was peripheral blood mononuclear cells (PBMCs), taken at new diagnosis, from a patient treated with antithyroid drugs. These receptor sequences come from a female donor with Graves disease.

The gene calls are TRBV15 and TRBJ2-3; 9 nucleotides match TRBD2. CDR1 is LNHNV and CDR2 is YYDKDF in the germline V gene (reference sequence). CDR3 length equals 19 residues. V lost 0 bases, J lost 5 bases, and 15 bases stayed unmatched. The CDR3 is CATSRDTLAGGPGVDTQYF. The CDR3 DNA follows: TGTGCCACCAGCAGAGATACTCTGGCGGGAGGGCCGGGGGTAGATACGCAGTATTTT.

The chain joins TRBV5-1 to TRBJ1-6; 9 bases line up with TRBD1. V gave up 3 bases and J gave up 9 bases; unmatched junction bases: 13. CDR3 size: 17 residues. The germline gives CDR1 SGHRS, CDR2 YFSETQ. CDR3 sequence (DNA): TGCGCCAGCAGCTCCCATATGTTAGGACAGGGGATTTCACCCCTCCACTTT. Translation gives CASSSHMLGQGISPLHF. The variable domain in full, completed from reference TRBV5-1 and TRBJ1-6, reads KAGVTQTPRYLIKTRGQQVTLSCSPISGHRSVSWYQQTPGQGLQFLFEYFSETQRNKGNFPGRFSGRQFSNSRSEMNVSTLELGDSALYLCASSSHMLGQGISPLHFGNGTRLTVT.

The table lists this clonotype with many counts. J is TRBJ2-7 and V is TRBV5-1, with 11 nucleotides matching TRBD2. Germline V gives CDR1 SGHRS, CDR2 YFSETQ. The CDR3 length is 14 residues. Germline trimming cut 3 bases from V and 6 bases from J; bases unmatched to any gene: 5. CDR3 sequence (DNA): TGCGCCAGCAGCTCCGGGACTAGCGGAAGCGAGCAGTACTTC. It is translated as CASSSGTSGSEQYF.

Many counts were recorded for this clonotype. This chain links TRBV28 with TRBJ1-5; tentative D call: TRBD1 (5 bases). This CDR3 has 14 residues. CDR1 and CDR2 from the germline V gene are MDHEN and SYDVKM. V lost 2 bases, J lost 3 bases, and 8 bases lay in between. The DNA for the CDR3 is TGTGCCAGCAGTTTAGGCAGGGACAATCAGCCCCAGCATTTT. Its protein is CASSLGRDNQPQHF.

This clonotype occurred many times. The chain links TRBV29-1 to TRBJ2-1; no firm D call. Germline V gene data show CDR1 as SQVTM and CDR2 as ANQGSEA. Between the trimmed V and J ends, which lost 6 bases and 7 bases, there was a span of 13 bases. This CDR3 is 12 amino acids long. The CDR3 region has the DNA TGCAGCGTCTTCTTCTCGGTAAATGAGCAGTTCTTC. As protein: CSVFFSVNEQFF.

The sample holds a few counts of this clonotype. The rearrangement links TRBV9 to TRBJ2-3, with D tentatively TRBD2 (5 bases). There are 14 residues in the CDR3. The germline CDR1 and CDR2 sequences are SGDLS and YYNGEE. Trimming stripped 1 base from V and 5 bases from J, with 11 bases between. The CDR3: CASSVHLAGDTQYF. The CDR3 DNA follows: TGTGCCAGCAGCGTACACCTGGCGGGAGATACGCAGTATTTT. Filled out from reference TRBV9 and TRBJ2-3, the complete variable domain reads DSGVTQTPKHLITATGQRVTLRCSPRSGDLSVYWYQQSLDQGLQFLIQYYNGEERAKGNILERFSAQQFPDLHSELNLSSLELGDSALYFCASSVHLAGDTQYFGPGTRLTVL.

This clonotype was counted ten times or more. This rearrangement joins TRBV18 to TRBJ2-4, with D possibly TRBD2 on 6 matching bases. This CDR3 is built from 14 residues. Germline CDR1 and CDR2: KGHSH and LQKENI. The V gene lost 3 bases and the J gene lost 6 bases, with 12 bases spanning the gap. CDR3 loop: CASSPFGLTNIQYF. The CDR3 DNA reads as TGTGCCAGCTCACCCTTCGGACTAACAAACATTCAGTACTTC.